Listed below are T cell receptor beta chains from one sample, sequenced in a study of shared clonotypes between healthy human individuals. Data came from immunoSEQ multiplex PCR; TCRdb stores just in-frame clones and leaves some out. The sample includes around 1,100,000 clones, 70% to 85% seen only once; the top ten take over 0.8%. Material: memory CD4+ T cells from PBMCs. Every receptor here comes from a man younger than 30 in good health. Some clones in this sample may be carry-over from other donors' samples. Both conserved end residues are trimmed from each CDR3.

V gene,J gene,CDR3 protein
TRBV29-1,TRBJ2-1,GGSGRGSSYNEQF
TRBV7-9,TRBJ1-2,ASSWLGYGYT
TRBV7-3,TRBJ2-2,ASSPSSGRARGELF
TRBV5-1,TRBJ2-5,ASSLGAARSETQY
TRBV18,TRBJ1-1,ASSPVGMNTEAF
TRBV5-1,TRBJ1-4,ASTSGRTTNEKLF
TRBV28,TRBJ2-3,ASSSPAGADTQY
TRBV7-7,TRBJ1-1,ASSRTRGGNTEAF
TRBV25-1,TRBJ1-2,ASSERGQGDYGYT
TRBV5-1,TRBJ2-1,ASSRSGDPTYNEQF
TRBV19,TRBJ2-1,ASSMTGPTTYNEQF
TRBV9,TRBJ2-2,ASSVVSGGGTGELF
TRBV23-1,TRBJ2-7,ASNPLAGVTYEQY
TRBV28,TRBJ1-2,ASRPGGYGYT
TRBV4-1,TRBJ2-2,ASSQDGVGELF
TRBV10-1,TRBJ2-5,ASSNRLAGTETQY
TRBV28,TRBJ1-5,ASSFSVLGVGNNQPQH
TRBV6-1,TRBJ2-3,ASSGLLPSGAYLSTDTQY
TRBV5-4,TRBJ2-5,ASSWSGSRETQY
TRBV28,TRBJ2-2,ASSPSGKNTGELF
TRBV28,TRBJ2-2,ASSSGRQANTGELF
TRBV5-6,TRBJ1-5,ASVARGRGNQPQH
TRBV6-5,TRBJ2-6,ASTPGGANVLT